Following are 7 T cell receptor beta chains from one sample sequenced in a study of T-cell reconstitution after alpha-beta-depleted transplantation in children. Unique molecular identifiers were incorporated into the prepared TCRbeta library. Each CDR3 protein is one row after TCRdb ran MiXCR on the PCR reads. The profile shows 150,000 to 200,000 distinct CDR3 sequences, more than 12% of them singletons. The specimen comprised PBMCs from the stem cell graft donor, sampled from the stem cell graft. The receptor source for this set is a human donor who donated a stem cell graft to a child with acute lymphoblastic leukemia.

In its sample, this clonotype was seen many times. The chain links TRBV10-3 to TRBJ2-7; 9 nucleotides align to TRBD2. Germline V gives CDR1 ENHRY, CDR2 SYGVKD. J gave up 6 bases and V 11 bases, and 5 bases lay outside the gene matches. The CDR3 consists of 11 residues. CDR3 protein: CACGGGVEQYF. CDR3 sequence (DNA): TGTGCCTGCGGCGGGGGGGTCGAGCAGTACTTC.

This sequence joins TRBV7-9 and TRBJ2-1; TRBD1 matches 7 bases. The CDR3 runs to 13 residues. Trimming removed 3 bases from V and 7 bases from J; junction bases left unmatched: 3. The V gene's germline CDR1 is SEHNR and CDR2 FQNEAQ (reference sequence). The CDR3 loop reads CASSLSGGNEQFF. CDR3 DNA sequence: TGTGCCAGCAGCTTGTCAGGGGGAAATGAGCAGTTCTTC. The full variable domain, completed using reference TRBV7-9 and TRBJ2-1, is DTGVSQNPRHKITKRGQNVTFRCDPISEHNRLYWYRQTLGQGPEFLTYFQNEAQLEKSRLLSDRFSAERPKGSFSTLEIQRTEQGDSAMYLCASSLSGGNEQFFGPGTRLTVL.

This clonotype was recorded a few times. V and J are TRBV11-2 and TRBJ2-1; 11 nucleotides line up with TRBD2. The CDR3 contains 16 residues. Germline V gene lookup returns CDR1 SGHAT and CDR2 FQNNGV. V shed 5 bases, J shed 7 bases, and the junction held 10 bases outside the gene matches. The CDR3 loop is CASSAILAGGWNEQFF. DNA for the CDR3: TGTGCCAGCAGCGCCATTCTAGCGGGAGGCTGGAATGAGCAGTTCTTC.

The table lists this clonotype with a few counts. V is TRBV27 and J is TRBJ2-3, with TRBD1 identical over 9 bases. Trimming removed 3 bases from V and 1 base from J; junction bases left unmatched: 5. CDR3 length: 16 residues. Germline V gene data show CDR1 as MNHEY and CDR2 as SMNVEV (reference sequence). CDR3 bases: TGTGCCAGCAGTTTGGGGCGGACAGGGGGCACAGATACGCAGTATTTT. Translating it yields CASSLGRTGGTDTQYF.

This clonotype was recorded at least ten times. The chain employs TRBV7-8 and TRBJ2-5, with D possibly being TRBD2 (6 bases). The germline gives CDR1 SGHVS, CDR2 FQNEAQ. The V and J ends lost 6 bases and 1 base respectively, with 9 bases between them. This CDR3 is 13 amino acids long. CDR3 sequence reads: CASRPRGQETQYF. DNA for the CDR3: TGTGCCAGCAGGCCGCGGGGCCAAGAGACCCAGTACTTC.

This clonotype was counted many times. V gene TRBV6-1 combines with J gene TRBJ2-1, with D possibly matching TRBD2 (6 bases). The CDR3 length is 16 residues. The V gene's germline CDR1 is MNHNS and CDR2 SASEGT. Trimming removed 6 bases at V and 2 bases at J, with 17 bases between. The CDR3 loop reads CASSPGGTGTYNEQFF. In DNA form, the CDR3 reads TGTGCCAGCAGCCCTGGAGGGACGGGGACCTACAATGAGCAGTTCTTC.

The sample holds many counts of this clonotype. The V and J genes are TRBV7-9 and TRBJ2-5, with TRBD2 matching over 13 bases. Germline-derived CDR1 and CDR2 are SEHNR and FQNEAQ (reference sequence). Trimming at V came to 4 bases and at J to 2 bases, leaving 1 base not matched to a gene. This CDR3 has 15 residues. CDR3 sequence reads: CASSWGLAGQETQYF. CDR3 DNA: TGTGCCAGCAGCTGGGGACTAGCGGGACAAGAGACCCAGTACTTC.